A selection of T cell receptor beta chains follows, all from one sample in a study of T cells in Graves' hyperthyroidism and ophthalmopathy. Each CDR3 protein gets one entry after TCRdb re-called the multiplex PCR reads with MiXCR. This table has some 600,000 distinct CDR3 sequences, approximately 14% appearing once. The sample was blood. The receptors derive from a woman in her twenties or thirties with Graves' hyperthyroidism that later progressed to Graves' ophthalmopathy. CDR3s include the opening cysteine and the closing phenylalanine or tryptophan. Each record gives: clone size, D gene, V gene, J gene, CDR3 DNA, CDR3 protein. A D gene is named only where the DNA matches it firmly. Size tells how often a clone was seen (once, few, many) or the class of an expanded clone, and some rows leave it out.

.	.	TRBV28	TRBJ1-2	TGTGCCAGCCATATAATTACCGGAGCTAACTATGGCTACACCTTC	CASHIITGANYGYTF
.	TRBD2	TRBV2	TRBJ2-1	TGTGCCTCAGCAAGGGGTAGCGGGGGGGGGAATGAGCAGTTCTTC	CASARGSGGGNEQFF
many	TRBD1	TRBV28	TRBJ2-3	TGTGCCAGCAGCCTACAATTACGTAGGGACAGAGCCACAGATACGCAGTATTTT	CASSLQLRRDRATDTQYF
.	.	TRBV27	TRBJ2-1	TGTGCCAGCAGTCCGAACGCAGGGGGGGGCTCCTACAATGAGCAGTTCTTC	CASSPNAGGGSYNEQFF
many	.	TRBV12-3/TRBV12-4	TRBJ2-1	TGTGCCAGCAGTTTTGGGGACTCCCGGGTTGGGAATGAGCAGTTCTTC	CASSFGDSRVGNEQFF
.	.	TRBV7-9	TRBJ2-1	TGTGCCAGCAGCCGAGGGGAGTCCGACTACAATGAGCAGTTCTTC	CASSRGESDYNEQFF
.	TRBD1	TRBV12-3/TRBV12-4	TRBJ1-2	TGTGCCAGCAGGACAGGGGGCGGCGGCTATGGCTACACCTTC	CASRTGGGGYGYTF
.	.	TRBV5-1	TRBJ1-6	TGCGCCAGCAGCGCGGCAACAGGGTCCTATAATTCACCCCTCCACTTT	CASSAATGSYNSPLHF
many	.	TRBV28	TRBJ2-5	TGTGCCAGCATTCCGATGGGCGGATCGTACCAAGAGATCCAGTACTTC	CASIPMGGSYQEIQYF
many	.	TRBV2	TRBJ2-1	TGTGCCAGCTGGGTCGGGGGCTATGAGCAGTTCTTC	CASWVGGYEQFF
once	TRBD1	TRBV11-2	TRBJ2-1	TGTGCCAGCAGCTGGGACAGGGGCGTCGATGAGCAGTTCTTC	CASSWDRGVDEQFF
many	.	TRBV28	TRBJ2-1	TGTGCCAGCAGTTATACCTGGGGAGCGGAGTCCTACAATGAGCAGTTCTTC	CASSYTWGAESYNEQFF
few	TRBD1	TRBV18	TRBJ1-5	TGTGCCAGCTCCTTACAAGGAGGGACAGGGTCGGCTCAGCCCCAGCATTTT	CASSLQGGTGSAQPQHF
many	.	TRBV19	TRBJ2-7	TGTGCCAGTAGTATAAGGGCCGCTTTCGACGAGCAGTACTTC	CASSIRAAFDEQYF
many	.	TRBV30	TRBJ1-5	TGTGCCTGGGGCTACGGTAGGAATCAGCCCCAGCATTTT	CAWGYGRNQPQHF
many	TRBD1	TRBV5-1	TRBJ1-6	TGCGCCAGCAGCTTGGTGGGACAGGATAATTCACCCCTCCACTTT	CASSLVGQDNSPLHF
.	TRBD2	TRBV25-1	TRBJ2-5	TGTGCCAGCAGGAGCGGGAACGAGGGGTTTAACTTC	CASRSGNEGFNF
few	TRBD2	TRBV6-5	TRBJ2-1	TGTGCCAGCAGTTATAAACTAGCGGGAGTGAATGAGCAGTTCTTC	CASSYKLAGVNEQFF
.	TRBD1	TRBV18	TRBJ1-3	TGTGCCAGCTCACCGCTTCCGGGACAGGTAGCCGCCTCTGGAAACACCATATATTTT	CASSPLPGQVAASGNTIYF
few	.	TRBV6-5	TRBJ2-1	TGTGCCAGCAGTTACTCGTCAGGGTTTTACAATGAGCAGTTCTTC	CASSYSSGFYNEQFF
many	.	TRBV10-3	TRBJ2-1	TGTGCCATCAGTGAGTCCGGGAGCTCCTACAATGAGCAGTTCTTC	CAISESGSSYNEQFF
many	.	TRBV7-9	TRBJ1-4	TGTGCCAGCAGCTTTCTCCCGACAGGAGAAAAACTGTTTTTT	CASSFLPTGEKLFF